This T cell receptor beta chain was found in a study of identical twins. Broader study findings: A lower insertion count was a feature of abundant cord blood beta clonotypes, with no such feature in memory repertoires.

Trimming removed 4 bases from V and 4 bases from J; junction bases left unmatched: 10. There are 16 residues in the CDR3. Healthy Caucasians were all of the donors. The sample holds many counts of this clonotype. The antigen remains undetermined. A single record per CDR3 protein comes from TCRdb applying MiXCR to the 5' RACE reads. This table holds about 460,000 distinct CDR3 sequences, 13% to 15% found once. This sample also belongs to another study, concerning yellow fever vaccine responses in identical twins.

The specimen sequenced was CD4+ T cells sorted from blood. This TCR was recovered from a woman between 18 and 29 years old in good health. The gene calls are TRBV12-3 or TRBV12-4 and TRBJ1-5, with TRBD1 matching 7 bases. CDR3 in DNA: TGTGCCAGCAGTTCCACCGGGACAGCAGCTAATCAGCCCCAGCATTTT. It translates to CASSSTGTAANQPQHF.